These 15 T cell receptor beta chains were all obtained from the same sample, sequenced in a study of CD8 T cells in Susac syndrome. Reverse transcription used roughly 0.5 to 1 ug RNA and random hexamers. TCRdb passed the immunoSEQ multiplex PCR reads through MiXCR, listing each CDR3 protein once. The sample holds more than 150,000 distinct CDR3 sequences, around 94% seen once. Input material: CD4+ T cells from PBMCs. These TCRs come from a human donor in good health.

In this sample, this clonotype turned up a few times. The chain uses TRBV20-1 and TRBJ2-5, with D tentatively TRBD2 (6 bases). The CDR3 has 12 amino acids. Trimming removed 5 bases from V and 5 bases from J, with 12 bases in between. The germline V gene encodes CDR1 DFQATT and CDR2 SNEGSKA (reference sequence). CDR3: CSAGTGGETQYF. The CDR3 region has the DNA TGCAGTGCTGGGACTGGAGGGGAGACCCAGTACTTC.

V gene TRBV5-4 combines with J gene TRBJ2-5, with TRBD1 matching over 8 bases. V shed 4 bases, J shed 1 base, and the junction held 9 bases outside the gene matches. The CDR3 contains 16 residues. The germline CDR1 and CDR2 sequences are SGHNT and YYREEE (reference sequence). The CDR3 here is CASSGRTGRPQETQYF. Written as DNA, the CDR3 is TGTGCCAGCAGCGGCCGGACAGGGAGACCCCAAGAGACCCAGTACTTC.

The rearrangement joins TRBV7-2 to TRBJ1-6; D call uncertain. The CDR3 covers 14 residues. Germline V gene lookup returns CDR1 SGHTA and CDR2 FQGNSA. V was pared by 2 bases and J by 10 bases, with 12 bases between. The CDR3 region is CASSLRVNGSPLHF. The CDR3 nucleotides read TGTGCCAGCAGCTTACGCGTAAATGGGTCACCCCTCCACTTT.

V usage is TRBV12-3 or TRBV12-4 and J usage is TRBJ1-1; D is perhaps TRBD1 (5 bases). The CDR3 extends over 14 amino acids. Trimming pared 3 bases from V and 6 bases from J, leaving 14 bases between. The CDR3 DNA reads TGTGCCAGCAGTTTCGGGGCTTTCGAGGCTGAAGCTTTCTTT. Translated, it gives CASSFGAFEAEAFF.

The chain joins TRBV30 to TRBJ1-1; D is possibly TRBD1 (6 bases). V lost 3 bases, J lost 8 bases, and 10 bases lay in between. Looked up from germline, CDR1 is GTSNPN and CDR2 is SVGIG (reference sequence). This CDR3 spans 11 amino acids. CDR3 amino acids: CAWSSDREAFF. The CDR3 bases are TGTGCCTGGAGCTCTGACAGGGAAGCTTTCTTT.

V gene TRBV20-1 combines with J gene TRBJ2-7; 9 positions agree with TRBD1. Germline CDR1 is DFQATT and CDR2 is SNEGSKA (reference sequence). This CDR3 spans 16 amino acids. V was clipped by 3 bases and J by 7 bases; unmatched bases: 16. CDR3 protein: CSASYTDRGTAGEQYF. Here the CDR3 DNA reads TGCAGTGCTAGTTATACCGACAGGGGGACGGCGGGGGAGCAGTACTTC.

This CDR3 reads CASSNRGQGESPLHF. For the CDR3, the DNA is TGTGCCAGCAGCAACCGCGGACAGGGGGAATCACCCCTCCACTTT. The chain has TRBV7-2 and TRBJ1-6, with 10 bases identical to TRBD1. The CDR3 has 15 residues. Germline V gives CDR1 SGHTA, CDR2 FQGNSA. V dropped 5 bases and J dropped 10; count of bases not matched to a gene: 8.

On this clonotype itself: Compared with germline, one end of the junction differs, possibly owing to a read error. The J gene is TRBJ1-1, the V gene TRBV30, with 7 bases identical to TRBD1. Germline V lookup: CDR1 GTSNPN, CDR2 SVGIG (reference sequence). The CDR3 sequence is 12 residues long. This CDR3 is CAWRGAGRGPQF. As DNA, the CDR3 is TGTGCCTGGAGAGGCGCGGGTAGGGGGCCCCAGTTT. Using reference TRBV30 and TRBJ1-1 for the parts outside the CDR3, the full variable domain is SQTIHQWPATLVQPVGSPLSLECTVEGTSNPNLYWYRQAAGRGLQLLFYSVGIGQISSEVPQNLSASRPQDRQFILSSKKLLLSDSGFYLCAWRGAGRGPQFGQGTRLTVV.

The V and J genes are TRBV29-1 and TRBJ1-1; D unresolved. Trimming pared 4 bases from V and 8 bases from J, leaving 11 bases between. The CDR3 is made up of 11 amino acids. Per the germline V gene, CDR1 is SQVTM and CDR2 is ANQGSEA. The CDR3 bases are TGCAGCGTTGTTTCTGTCGGAGAAGCTTTCTTT. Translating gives CSVVSVGEAFF.

CDR3 DNA: TGCAGCGGAAGAACCGAGGGGGAAAAACTGTTTTTT. This translates into CSGRTEGEKLFF. The chain uses TRBV29-1 and TRBJ1-4, with D possibly matching TRBD1 (5 bases). V shed 7 bases and J shed 8 bases, with 14 bases lying between them. Per germline, CDR1 SQVTM and CDR2 ANQGSEA. This CDR3 comprises 12 residues.

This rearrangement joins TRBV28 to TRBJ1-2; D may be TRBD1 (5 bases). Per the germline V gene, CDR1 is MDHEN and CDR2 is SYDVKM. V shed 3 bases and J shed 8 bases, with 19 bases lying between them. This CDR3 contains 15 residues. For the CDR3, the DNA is TGTGCCAGCAGTTTGGATGGGGTTCGTCAGGGAGGCTACACCTTC. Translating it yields CASSLDGVRQGGYTF.

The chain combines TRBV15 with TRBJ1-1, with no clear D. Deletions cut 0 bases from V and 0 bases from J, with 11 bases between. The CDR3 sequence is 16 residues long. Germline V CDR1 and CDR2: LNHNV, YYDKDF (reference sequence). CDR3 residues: CATSRDAGPLNTEAFF. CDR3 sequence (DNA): TGTGCCACCAGCAGAGATGCCGGGCCATTGAACACTGAAGCTTTCTTT.

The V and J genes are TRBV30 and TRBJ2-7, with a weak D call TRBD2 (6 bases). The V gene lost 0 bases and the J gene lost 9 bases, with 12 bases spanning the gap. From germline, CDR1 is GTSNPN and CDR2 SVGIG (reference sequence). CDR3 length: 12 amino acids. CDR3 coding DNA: TGTGCCTGGAGTGTATTCGTCGGGGGGCAGTACTTC. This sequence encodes CAWSVFVGGQYF.

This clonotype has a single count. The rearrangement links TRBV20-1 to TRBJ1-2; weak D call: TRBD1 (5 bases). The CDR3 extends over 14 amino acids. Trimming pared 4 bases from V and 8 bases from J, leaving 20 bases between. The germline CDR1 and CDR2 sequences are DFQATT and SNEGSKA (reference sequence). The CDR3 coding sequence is TGCAGTGCTACCCGAACCCGGGGGAGTATGGGCTACACCTTC. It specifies CSATRTRGSMGYTF.

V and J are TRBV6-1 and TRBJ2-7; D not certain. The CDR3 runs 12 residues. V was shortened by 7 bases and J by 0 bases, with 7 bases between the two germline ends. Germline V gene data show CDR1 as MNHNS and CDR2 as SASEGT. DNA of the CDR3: TGTGCCAGCAACTCATACTCCTACGAGCAGTACTTC. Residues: CASNSYSYEQYF.